This TCR beta chain was documented in a study of T cells after yellow fever vaccination. General study findings and limits: Clones that expanded after primary vaccination mostly reappeared after the booster (roughly 96% CD4, 80% to 90% CD8). Contaminating bulk clonotypes could be abundant in FACS-sorted repertoires.

Looked up from germline, CDR1 is SGHTA and CDR2 is FQGNSA. Trimming stripped 1 base from V and 2 bases from J, with 11 bases between. The length of the CDR3 is 15 residues. 5'RACE template switching generated TCR cDNA, adding a universal primer site and UMIs. TCRdb called the 5' RACE reads again in MiXCR, with one record for every CDR3 protein. The sample shows 300,000 to 400,000 distinct CDR3 sequences, roughly an eighth of them seen only once. This clonotype came up many times. Its antigen is unknown. The chain couples TRBV7-2 to TRBJ1-2, with D perhaps matching TRBD1 (6 bases). The TCR sequence derives from a man younger than 35 who received the YFV17D yellow fever vaccine. This specimen was CD4+ T cells sorted from PBMCs, taken 15 days after the yellow fever booster vaccination. CDR3 DNA: TGTGCCAGCAGCTTAGGTCCAGGGGTCAACTATGGCTACACCTTC. Amino acids: CASSLGPGVNYGYTF. The entire variable domain, with the rest obtained from reference TRBV7-2 and TRBJ1-2, is as follows: GAGVSQSPSNKVTEKGKDVELRCDPISGHTALYWYRQSLGQGLEFLIYFQGNSAPDKSGLPSDRFSAERTGGSVSTLTIQRTQQEDSAVYLCASSLGPGVNYGYTFGSGTRLTVV.